These 27 T cell receptor beta chains share one sample of origin, sequenced in a study of OX40 agonist ivuxolimab in advanced cancers. Libraries were prepared by immunoSEQ multiplex PCR; TCRdb keeps only in-frame clonotypes and omits some of them. The sample has tens of thousands of clones, roughly 84% seen once. The material was CD4+ or CD8+ T cells sorted from blood, obtained in a trial of the OX40 agonist ivuxolimab. Receptor source: an adult with an advanced solid tumor such as melanoma, head and neck, liver or kidney cancer.

This clone was seen just once. The chain links TRBV29-1 to TRBJ2-2; 9 positions match TRBD2. CDR1 and CDR2 (germline): SQVTM, ANQGSEA. The CDR3 is made up of 12 amino acids. The CDR3 bases are TGCAGTCTTCTAGCGGGACCCGGGGAGCTGTTTTTT. Translation: CSLLAGPGELFF.

In its sample, this clone was seen once. The rearrangement links TRBV30 to TRBJ2-1; 10 bases are shared with TRBD1. The V gene end was trimmed by 1 base and the J gene end by 5 bases; junction bases not matched to a gene: 11. CDR3 length: 17 residues. CDR1 is GTSNPN, CDR2 SVGIG, per germline (reference sequence). For the CDR3, the DNA is TGTGCCTGGAGTGACTTTACGGGACAGGGGCCAAACAATGAGCAGTTCTTC. It encodes CAWSDFTGQGPNNEQFF.

This rearrangement joins TRBV27 to TRBJ1-1; D is ambiguous. Trimming shortened V by 8 bases and J by 3 bases, and 22 bases separated the two germline ends. CDR3 length: 16 residues. CDR1 is MNHEY, CDR2 SMNVEV, per germline (reference sequence). CDR3 sequence (DNA): TGTGCCAGCGCCCCAAGGGCAGCCCTAGGATACACTGAAGCTTTCTTT. It translates to CASAPRAALGYTEAFF.

CDR3 coding DNA: TGTGCCAGCTCTCTTGAAGGACAGGGGGGCCTCTATGGCTACACCTTC. Its translation: CASSLEGQGGLYGYTF. V and J are TRBV18 and TRBJ1-2; 10 bases line up with TRBD1. With 6 bases clipped from V and 4 bases from J, the junction kept 11 bases outside the gene matches. In germline, CDR1 is KGHSH, CDR2 LQKENI. CDR3 size: 16 residues.

This chain joins TRBV19 and TRBJ2-7, with 9 bases matching TRBD2. J was trimmed by 4 bases and V by 4 bases; bases with no gene match: 8. The CDR3 runs 15 residues. Looked up from germline, CDR1 is LNHDA and CDR2 is SQIVND (reference sequence). The CDR3 nucleotides are TGTGCCAGTAGTACCTCGGAGCGGGGGGCTTACGAGCAGTACTTC. Amino acids: CASSTSERGAYEQYF.

The chain employs TRBV5-1 and TRBJ2-1; D is perhaps TRBD1 or TRBD2 (7 bases each). V lost 2 bases and J 8 bases, leaving 23 bases between the germline ends. The germline CDR1 and CDR2 sequences are SGHRS and YFSETQ. CDR3 length equals 17 residues. CDR3 in DNA: TGCGCCAGCAGCTTTAGGGGGCGGGAGATTCGGGGCGATGAGCAGTTCTTC. It encodes CASSFRGREIRGDEQFF.

The chain recombines TRBV7-9 with TRBJ1-5; 7 bases fit TRBD1. Germline V CDR1 and CDR2: SEHNR, FQNEAQ (reference sequence). V was pared by 5 bases and J by 1 base, with 2 bases of the junction left unmatched. This CDR3 is 14 amino acids long. The CDR3 sequence is CASSLGQSNQPQHF. Written as DNA, the CDR3 is TGTGCCAGCAGCCTGGGACAGAGCAATCAGCCCCAGCATTTT. Supplemented by reference TRBV7-9 and TRBJ1-5, the full variable domain reads DTGVSQNPRHKITKRGQNVTFRCDPISEHNRLYWYRQTLGQGPEFLTYFQNEAQLEKSRLLSDRFSAERPKGSFSTLEIQRTEQGDSAMYLCASSLGQSNQPQHFGDGTRLSIL.

The CDR3 nucleotides are TGTGCCAGCAGTCCTGACGGTTCAAGCGGCTACACCTTC. Translating gives CASSPDGSSGYTF. The J gene is TRBJ1-2, the V gene TRBV6-6; D unresolved. The V end lost 5 bases, the J end lost 8 bases, and 15 bases lay between the germline ends. Germline CDR1 and CDR2: MNHNY and SVGAGI (reference sequence). This CDR3 contains 13 residues.

The genes are TRBV18 and TRBJ2-7, with D perhaps TRBD2 (6 bases). The length of the CDR3 is 16 residues. CDR1 is KGHSH, CDR2 LQKENI, per germline. The V and J ends lost 3 bases and 0 bases respectively, with 15 bases between them. CDR3 sequence: CASSPRVAESSYEQYF. The CDR3 DNA sequence: TGTGCCAGCTCACCCCGGGTAGCGGAAAGCTCCTACGAGCAGTACTTC.

This clone was observed once. The J gene is TRBJ1-4, the V gene TRBV4-1; 7 bases match TRBD1. V lost 4 bases and J lost 7; bases outside the gene matches: 9. Germline CDR1 and CDR2: MGHRA and YSYEKL. This CDR3 has 15 residues. The CDR3 coding sequence is TGCGCCAGCAGCCGGAGGACAGGCGGGAGTGAAAAACTGTTTTTT. Its translation is CASSRRTGGSEKLFF.

V is TRBV5-4 and J is TRBJ1-1; D is perhaps TRBD1 (5 bases). The CDR3 loop spans 14 amino acids. In germline, CDR1 is SGHNT, CDR2 YYREEE (reference sequence). V lost 0 bases, J lost 5 bases, and 11 bases lay in between. CDR3 sequence (DNA): TGTGCCAGCAGCTTGGTGGCAGGGTTTACTGAAGCTTTCTTT. This codes for CASSLVAGFTEAFF.

The chain recombines TRBV7-2 with TRBJ2-7; TRBD1 agrees at 11 bases. Germline-derived CDR1 and CDR2 are SGHTA and FQGNSA. The CDR3 sequence is 15 residues long. Losses at the gene ends were 1 base for V and 3 bases for J; bases not matched to a gene: 2. The CDR3 region is CASSLEGQGVYEQYF. The CDR3 DNA follows: TGTGCCAGCAGCTTAGAGGGACAGGGGGTCTACGAGCAGTACTTC.

The chain couples TRBV5-1 to TRBJ1-2; D not resolved. Trimming took 0 bases from V and 2 from J, leaving 11 bases between them. The CDR3 has 15 residues. CDR1 is SGHRS, CDR2 YFSETQ, per germline. DNA for the CDR3: TGCGCCAGCAGCTTGGGTAGTGTCGGGAACTATGGCTACACCTTC. This encodes CASSLGSVGNYGYTF.

The chain couples TRBV5-6 to TRBJ1-1, with 7 bases aligning to TRBD1. The length of the CDR3 is 15 residues. Germline V CDR1 and CDR2: SGHDT, YYEEEE. The trim removed 4 bases at V and 6 bases at J, leaving 12 bases unmatched. CDR3: CASSPKTGTAPEAFF. In DNA, the CDR3 is TGTGCCAGCAGCCCGAAGACAGGGACGGCGCCTGAAGCTTTCTTT. Looking up the rest from reference TRBV5-6 and TRBJ1-1 gives the full variable domain: DAGVTQSPTHLIKTRGQQVTLRCSPKSGHDTVSWYQQALGQGPQFIFQYYEEEERQRGNFPDRFSGHQFPNYSSELNVNALLLGDSALYLCASSPKTGTAPEAFFGQGTRLTVV.

In its sample, this clone was seen once. The chain uses TRBV7-2 and TRBJ1-3, with D hard to call. Germline V CDR1 and CDR2: SGHTA, FQGNSA. The ends were cut back, 2 bases at V and 0 bases at J, with 11 bases in the middle. This CDR3 is built from 16 residues. The CDR3 coding sequence is TGTGCCAGCAGCTTAAGGGCGGAGGGCTCTGGAAACACCATATATTTT. This gives the protein CASSLRAEGSGNTIYF.

This chain uses TRBV14 with TRBJ1-1, with a weak D call TRBD1 (6 bases). The CDR3 length is 15 residues. The germline V gene encodes CDR1 SGHDN and CDR2 FVKESK. Trimming took off 4 bases at V and 3 bases at J, with 15 bases between the two ends. CDR3 nucleotides: TGTGCCAGCAGCCCTACAACAGCAGGGGACACTGAAGCTTTCTTT. It codes for CASSPTTAGDTEAFF.

The chain is built from TRBV10-2 and TRBJ2-7; 9 bases align to TRBD2. The CDR3 runs 14 residues. Germline V gives CDR1 WSHSY, CDR2 SAAADI. After removal of 8 bases from V and 0 bases from J, the junction contained 5 bases not matched to a gene. Here the CDR3 reads CASRYSGGSYEQYF. As DNA, the CDR3 is TGCGCCAGCCGCTATAGCGGGGGCTCCTACGAGCAGTACTTC.

This rearrangement joins TRBV5-1 to TRBJ1-2; TRBD1 is a possible D gene (5 bases). The CDR3 has 13 amino acids. The germline CDR1 and CDR2 sequences are SGHRS and YFSETQ. The V and J ends lost 4 bases and 4 bases respectively, with 11 bases between them. This CDR3 is CASSGAWGYGYTF. CDR3 nucleotide sequence: TGCGCCAGCAGCGGGGCTTGGGGCTATGGCTACACCTTC.

J is TRBJ2-1 and V is TRBV7-2; a possible D gene is TRBD2 (5 bases). Per germline, CDR1 SGHTA and CDR2 FQGNSA. Trimming shortened V by 3 bases and J by 10 bases, and 16 bases separated the two germline ends. The CDR3 covers 14 residues. The CDR3 DNA reads as TGTGCCAGCAGCTTCTTCTCTAGCTCGGGGGAGCAGTTCTTC. Translation: CASSFFSSSGEQFF.

DNA for the CDR3: TGTGCCAGCAGCTCGCGGACTAGCGGGAGCTTTGAGCAGTTCTTC. Residues: CASSSRTSGSFEQFF. V and J are TRBV11-3 and TRBJ2-1, with 13 bases lining up with TRBD2. V dropped 4 bases and J dropped 9; count of bases not matched to a gene: 6. The CDR3 contains 15 residues. Germline V gives CDR1 SGHNT, CDR2 YENEEA.

CDR3 amino acids: CASSYSNYGYTF. The DNA of the CDR3 is TGTGCCAGCAGTTACTCGAATTATGGCTACACCTTC. This rearrangement joins TRBV6-6 to TRBJ1-2; no reliable D call. Germline V lookup: CDR1 MNHNY, CDR2 SVGAGI (reference sequence). V lost 0 bases, J lost 5 bases, and 4 bases lay in between. The CDR3 has 12 residues.

This chain joins TRBV7-2 and TRBJ2-5; D is possibly TRBD1 (6 bases). The germline V gene encodes CDR1 SGHTA and CDR2 FQGNSA. This CDR3 contains 13 residues. V lost 4 bases, J lost 9 bases, and 15 bases lay in between. Written as DNA, the CDR3 is TGTGCCAGCAGCTCCTGGGGACATTTTTCCCAGTACTTC. This codes for CASSSWGHFSQYF.

The rearrangement links TRBV7-2 to TRBJ2-6, with D possibly matching TRBD1 (6 bases). The germline CDR1 and CDR2 sequences are SGHTA and FQGNSA. This CDR3 is built from 19 residues. The V and J ends lost 5 bases and 1 base respectively, with 21 bases between them. CDR3 protein: CASSSSLAGVGSGANVLTF. Here the CDR3 DNA reads TGTGCCAGCAGCAGTTCTTTGGCAGGGGTTGGGTCTGGGGCCAACGTCCTGACTTTC.

The chain couples TRBV28 to TRBJ1-1, with D unresolved. The length of the CDR3 is 13 residues. Germline assignment: CDR1 MDHEN and CDR2 SYDVKM. With 7 bases removed from V and 0 bases from J, the gap between germline ends came to 9 bases. Written as DNA, the CDR3 is TGTGCCAGCAAAAGGGCCATGAACACTGAAGCTTTCTTT. Translated: CASKRAMNTEAFF.

This chain joins TRBV15 and TRBJ2-1; TRBD2 might be the D (6 bases). The CDR3 loop spans 13 amino acids. V was trimmed by 4 bases and J by 7 bases, leaving 11 bases between them. Germline V lookup: CDR1 LNHNV, CDR2 YYDKDF (reference sequence). The chain's CDR3 is CATSKGGGNEQFF. CDR3 DNA sequence: TGTGCCACCAGCAAGGGAGGCGGGAATGAGCAGTTCTTC.

The chain combines TRBV9 with TRBJ1-5; D may be TRBD1 (6 bases). Germline V gene sequence: CDR1 SGDLS, CDR2 YYNGEE. V lost 4 bases, J lost 3 bases, and 14 bases lay in between. The CDR3 runs 15 residues. CDR3 sequence reads: CASSLDTGYNQPQHF. CDR3 in DNA: TGTGCCAGCAGCTTAGATACAGGGTACAATCAGCCCCAGCATTTT.

This clone came up once. The chain recombines TRBV6-5 with TRBJ2-7; D unclear. The germline V and J ends were trimmed by 2 bases and 2 bases, with 16 bases remaining between them. The germline gives CDR1 MNHEY, CDR2 SVGAGI. The CDR3 contains 16 residues. The CDR3 is CASSYGVPVTAYEQYF. In DNA, the CDR3 is TGTGCCAGCAGTTACGGTGTTCCGGTGACCGCCTACGAGCAGTACTTC.